This is a list of T cell receptor beta chains from one sample in a study of CXCR3-negative and CXCR3-positive naive CD8 T cells. TCRdb re-called the 5' RACE reads and gives one entry per CDR3 protein, without DNA. The sample holds roughly 5,400 distinct CDR3 sequences. The sequencing input was naive CXCR3+ CD8+ T cells from blood. Receptors were obtained from a human donor in good health. Some clones in this sample may be carry-over from other donors' samples. The CDR3 runs from the conserved cysteine through the conserved F or W. Expanded clones are given a class, and other clones once, few, many or no size at all.

clone_size	v_call	j_call	cdr3_aa
medium-sized	TRBV29-1	TRBJ1-1	CSVEPRDRGPEAFF
large	TRBV21-1	TRBJ2-4	CASSKPRGDKHIQYF
.	TRBV15	TRBJ1-6	CATASYNSPLHF
medium-sized	TRBV29-1	TRBJ2-5	CSVDTGQQETQYF
.	TRBV3-1	TRBJ2-5	CASSHSSEETQYF
medium-sized	TRBV12-5	TRBJ1-2	CASGSFREDYTF
medium-sized	TRBV5-1	TRBJ2-7	CASSHTSGRVEGYEQYF
.	TRBV9	TRBJ1-3	CASSVGPATSGNTIYF
medium-sized	TRBV7-8	TRBJ2-1	CASSSTFPLPGTTDNEQFF
.	TRBV14	TRBJ2-3	CASSQGELAVASTDTQYF
.	TRBV13	TRBJ2-1	CASSRGTQREEFF
.	TRBV20-1	TRBJ2-4	CSARDIRGNIQYF
medium-sized	TRBV6-2/TRBV6-3	TRBJ2-2	CASSYGAGELFF
medium-sized	TRBV5-6	TRBJ2-5	CASSLDGVPETQYF
medium-sized	TRBV12-3/TRBV12-4	TRBJ2-1	CASTSEGGSGNEQFF
medium-sized	TRBV29-1	TRBJ2-7	CSVTGDYEQYF
medium-sized	TRBV29-1	TRBJ1-2	CSVEGRWNGYTF
.	TRBV13	TRBJ2-3	CASSSPDHPLGPGSTDTQYF
medium-sized	TRBV5-1	TRBJ1-4	CASSSGQGVEKLFF